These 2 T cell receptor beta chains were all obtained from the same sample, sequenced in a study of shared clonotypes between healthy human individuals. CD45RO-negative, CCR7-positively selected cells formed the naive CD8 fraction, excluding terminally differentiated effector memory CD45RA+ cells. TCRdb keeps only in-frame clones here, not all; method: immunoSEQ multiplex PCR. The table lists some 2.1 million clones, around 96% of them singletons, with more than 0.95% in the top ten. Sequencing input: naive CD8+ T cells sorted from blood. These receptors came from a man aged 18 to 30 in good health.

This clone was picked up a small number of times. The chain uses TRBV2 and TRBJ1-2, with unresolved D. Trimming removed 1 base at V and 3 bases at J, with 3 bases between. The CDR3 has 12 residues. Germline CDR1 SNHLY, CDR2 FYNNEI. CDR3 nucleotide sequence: TGTGCCAGCAGTGAAGGGTACTATGGCTACACCTTC. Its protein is CASSEGYYGYTF. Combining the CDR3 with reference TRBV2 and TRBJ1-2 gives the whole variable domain EPEVTQTPSHQVTQMGQEVILRCVPISNHLYFYWYRQILGQKVEFLVSFYNNEISEKSEIFDDQFSVERPDGSNFTLKIRSTKLEDSAMYFCASSEGYYGYTFGSGTRLTVV.

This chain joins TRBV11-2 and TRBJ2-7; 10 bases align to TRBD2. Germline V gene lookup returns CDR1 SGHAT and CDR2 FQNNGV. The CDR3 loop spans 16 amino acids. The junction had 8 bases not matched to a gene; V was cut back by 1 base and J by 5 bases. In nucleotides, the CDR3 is TGTGCCAGCAGCTTAGTGCCTAGCGGGAGTGCCCACGAGCAGTACTTC. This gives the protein CASSLVPSGSAHEQYF.